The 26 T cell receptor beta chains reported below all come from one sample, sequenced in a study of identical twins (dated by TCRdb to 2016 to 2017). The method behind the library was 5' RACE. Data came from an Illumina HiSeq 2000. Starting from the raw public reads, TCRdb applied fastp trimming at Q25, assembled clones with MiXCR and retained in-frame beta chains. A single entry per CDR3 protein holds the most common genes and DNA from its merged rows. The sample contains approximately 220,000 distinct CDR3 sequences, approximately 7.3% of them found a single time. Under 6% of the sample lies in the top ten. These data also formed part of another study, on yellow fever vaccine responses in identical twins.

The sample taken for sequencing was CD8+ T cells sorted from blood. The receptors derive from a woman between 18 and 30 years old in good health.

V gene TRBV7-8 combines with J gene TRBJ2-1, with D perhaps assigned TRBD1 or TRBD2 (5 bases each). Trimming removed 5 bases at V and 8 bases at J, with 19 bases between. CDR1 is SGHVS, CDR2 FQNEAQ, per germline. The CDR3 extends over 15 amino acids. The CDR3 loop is CASSGLRQLGDEQFF. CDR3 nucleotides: TGTGCCAGCAGCGGGCTAAGACAGTTGGGGGATGAGCAGTTCTTC.

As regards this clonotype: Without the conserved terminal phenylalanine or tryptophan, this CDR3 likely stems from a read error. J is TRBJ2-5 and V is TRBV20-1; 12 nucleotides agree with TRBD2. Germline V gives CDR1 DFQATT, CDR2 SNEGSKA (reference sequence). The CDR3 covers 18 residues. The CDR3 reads CCARRWGLAGGPGETQYL. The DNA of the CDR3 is TGCTGTGCTAGAAGATGGGGGCTAGCGGGGGGGCCGGGAGAGACCCAGTACCTC.

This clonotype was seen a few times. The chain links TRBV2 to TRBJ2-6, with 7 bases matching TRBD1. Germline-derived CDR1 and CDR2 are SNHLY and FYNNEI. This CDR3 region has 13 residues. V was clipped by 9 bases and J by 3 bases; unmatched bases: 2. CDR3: CARRGLGANVLTF. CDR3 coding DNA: TGTGCCAGAAGGGGGCTTGGGGCCAACGTCCTGACTTTC.

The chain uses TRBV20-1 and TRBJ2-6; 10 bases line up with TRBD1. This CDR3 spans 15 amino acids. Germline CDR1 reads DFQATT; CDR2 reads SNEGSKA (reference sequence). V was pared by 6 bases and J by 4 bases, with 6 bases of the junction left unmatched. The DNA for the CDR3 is TGCAGTGCCGGACAGGGGGGGCCCGGGGCCAACGTCCTGACTTTC. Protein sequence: CSAGQGGPGANVLTF.

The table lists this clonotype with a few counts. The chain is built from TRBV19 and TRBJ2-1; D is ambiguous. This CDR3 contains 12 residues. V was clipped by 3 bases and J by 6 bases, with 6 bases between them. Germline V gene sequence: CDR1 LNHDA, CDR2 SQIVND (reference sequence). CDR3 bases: TGTGCCAGTAGTATCCGCCTCAATGAGCAGTTCTTC. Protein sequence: CASSIRLNEQFF.

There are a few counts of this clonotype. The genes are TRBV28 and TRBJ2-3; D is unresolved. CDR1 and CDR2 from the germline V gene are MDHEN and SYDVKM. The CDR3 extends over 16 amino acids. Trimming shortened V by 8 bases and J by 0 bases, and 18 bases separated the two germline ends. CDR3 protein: CASGSPVEISTDTQYF. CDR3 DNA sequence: TGTGCCAGCGGGTCCCCGGTGGAGATCAGCACAGATACGCAGTATTTT.

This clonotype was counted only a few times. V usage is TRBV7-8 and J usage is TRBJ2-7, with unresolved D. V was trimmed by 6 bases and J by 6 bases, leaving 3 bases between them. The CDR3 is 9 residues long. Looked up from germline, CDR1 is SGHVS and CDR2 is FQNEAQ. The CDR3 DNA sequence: TGTGCCAGCAGGCGCGAGCAGTACGTC. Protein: CASRREQYV.

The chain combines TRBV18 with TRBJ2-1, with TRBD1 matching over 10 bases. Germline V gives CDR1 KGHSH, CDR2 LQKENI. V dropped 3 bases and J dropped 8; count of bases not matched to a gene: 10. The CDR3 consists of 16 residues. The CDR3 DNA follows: TGTGCCAGCTCACCTTACAGGACAGGGGGGGTATATGAGCAGTTCTTC. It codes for CASSPYRTGGVYEQFF.

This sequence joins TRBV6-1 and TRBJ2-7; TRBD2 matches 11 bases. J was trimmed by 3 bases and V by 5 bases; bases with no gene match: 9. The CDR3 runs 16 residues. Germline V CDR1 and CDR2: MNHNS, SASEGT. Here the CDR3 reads CASSKTSGAGDYEQYV. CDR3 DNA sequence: TGTGCCAGCAGTAAGACTAGCGGGGCCGGGGACTACGAGCAGTACGTC.

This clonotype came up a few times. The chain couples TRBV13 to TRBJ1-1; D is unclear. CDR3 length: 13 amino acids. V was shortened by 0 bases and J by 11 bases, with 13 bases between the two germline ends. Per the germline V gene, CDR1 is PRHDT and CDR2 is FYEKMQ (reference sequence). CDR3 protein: CASSLGLAGWAFF. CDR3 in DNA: TGTGCCAGCAGCTTAGGCCTGGCAGGATGGGCTTTCTTT.

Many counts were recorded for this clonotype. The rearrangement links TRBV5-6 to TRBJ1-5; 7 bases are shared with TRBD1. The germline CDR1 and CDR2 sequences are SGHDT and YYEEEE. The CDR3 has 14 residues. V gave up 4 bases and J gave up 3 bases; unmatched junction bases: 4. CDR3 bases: TGTGCCAGCAGCCCGGGGACAGCCAATCAGCCCCAGCATTTT. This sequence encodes CASSPGTANQPQHF.

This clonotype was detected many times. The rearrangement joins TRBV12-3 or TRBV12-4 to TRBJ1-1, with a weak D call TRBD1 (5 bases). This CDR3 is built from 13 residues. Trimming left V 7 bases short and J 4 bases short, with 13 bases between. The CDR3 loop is CASTWGGTTEAFF. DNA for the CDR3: TGTGCCAGCACTTGGGGGGGGACCACTGAAGCTTTCTTT.

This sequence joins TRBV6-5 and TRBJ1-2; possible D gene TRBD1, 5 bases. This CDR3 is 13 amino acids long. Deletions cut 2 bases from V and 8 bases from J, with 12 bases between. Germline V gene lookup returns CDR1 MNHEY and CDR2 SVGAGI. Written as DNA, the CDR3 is TGTGCCAGCAGTTACAATGCTGGGGCCGGCTACACCTTC. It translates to CASSYNAGAGYTF.

In DNA, the CDR3 is TGTGCCAGCAGCTCTGGGGGCTTCGGCGAGACCGCATGGACCTTC. This encodes CASSSGGFGETAWTF. The V and J genes are TRBV7-3 and TRBJ1-2, with D possibly matching TRBD1 (6 bases). The V gene's germline CDR1 is SGHTA and CDR2 FQGTGA. The CDR3 is made up of 15 amino acids. The V end was cut by 4 bases, the J end by 14 bases, with 26 bases between.

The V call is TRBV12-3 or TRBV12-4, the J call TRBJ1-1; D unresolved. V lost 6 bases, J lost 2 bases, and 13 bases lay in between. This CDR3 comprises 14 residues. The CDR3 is CASRGRASNTEAFF. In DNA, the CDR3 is TGTGCCAGCAGGGGCCGGGCCTCAAACACTGAAGCTTTCTTT.

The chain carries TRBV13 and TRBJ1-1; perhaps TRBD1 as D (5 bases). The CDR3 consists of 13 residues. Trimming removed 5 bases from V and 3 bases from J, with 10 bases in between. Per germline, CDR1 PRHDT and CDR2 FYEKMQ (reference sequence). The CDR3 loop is CASSPGTYTEAFF. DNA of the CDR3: TGTGCCAGCAGCCCCGGGACTTACACTGAAGCTTTCTTT.

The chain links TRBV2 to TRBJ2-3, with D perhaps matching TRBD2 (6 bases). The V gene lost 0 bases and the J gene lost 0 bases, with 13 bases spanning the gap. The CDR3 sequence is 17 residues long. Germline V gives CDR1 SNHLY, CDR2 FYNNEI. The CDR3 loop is CASSEALPGTSTDTQYF. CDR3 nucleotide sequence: TGTGCCAGCAGTGAAGCGCTTCCCGGGACTAGCACAGATACGCAGTATTTT. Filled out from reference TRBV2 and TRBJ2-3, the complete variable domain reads EPEVTQTPSHQVTQMGQEVILRCVPISNHLYFYWYRQILGQKVEFLVSFYNNEISEKSEIFDDQFSVERPDGSNFTLKIRSTKLEDSAMYFCASSEALPGTSTDTQYFGPGTRLTVL.

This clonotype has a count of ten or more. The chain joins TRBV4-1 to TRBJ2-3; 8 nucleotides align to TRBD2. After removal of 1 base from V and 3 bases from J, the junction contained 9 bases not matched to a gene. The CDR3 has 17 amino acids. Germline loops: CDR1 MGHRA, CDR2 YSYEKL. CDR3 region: CASSQVAGRASTDTQYF. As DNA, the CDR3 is TGCGCCAGCAGCCAAGTCGCCGGGAGGGCCTCGACAGATACGCAGTATTTT.

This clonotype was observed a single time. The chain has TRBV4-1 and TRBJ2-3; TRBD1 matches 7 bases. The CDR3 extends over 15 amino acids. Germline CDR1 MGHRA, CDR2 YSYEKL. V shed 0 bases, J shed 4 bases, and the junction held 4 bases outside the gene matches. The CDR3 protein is CASSQEDRESDTQYF. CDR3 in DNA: TGCGCCAGCAGCCAAGAAGACAGGGAATCAGATACGCAGTATTTT.

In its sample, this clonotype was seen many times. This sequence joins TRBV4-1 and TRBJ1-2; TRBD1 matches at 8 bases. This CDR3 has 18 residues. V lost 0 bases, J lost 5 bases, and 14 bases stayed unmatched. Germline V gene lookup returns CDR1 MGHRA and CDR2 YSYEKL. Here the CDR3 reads CASSQDLMQGAFPYGYTF. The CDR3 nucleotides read TGCGCCAGCAGCCAAGATCTGATGCAGGGGGCTTTCCCATATGGCTACACCTTC.

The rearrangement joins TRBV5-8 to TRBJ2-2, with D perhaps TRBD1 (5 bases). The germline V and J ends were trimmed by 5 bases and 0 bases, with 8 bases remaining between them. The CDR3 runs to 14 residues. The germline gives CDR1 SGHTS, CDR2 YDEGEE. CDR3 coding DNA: TGTGCCAGCAGAGGGGCGGCGAACACCGGGGAGCTGTTTTTT. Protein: CASRGAANTGELFF.

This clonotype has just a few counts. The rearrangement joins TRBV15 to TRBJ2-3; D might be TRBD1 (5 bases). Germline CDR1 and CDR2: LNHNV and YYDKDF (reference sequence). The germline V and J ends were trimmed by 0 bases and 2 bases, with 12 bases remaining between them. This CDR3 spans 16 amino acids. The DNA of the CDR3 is TGTGCCACCAGCAGAGATCCCAGGGCAAACACAGATACGCAGTATTTT. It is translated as CATSRDPRANTDTQYF.

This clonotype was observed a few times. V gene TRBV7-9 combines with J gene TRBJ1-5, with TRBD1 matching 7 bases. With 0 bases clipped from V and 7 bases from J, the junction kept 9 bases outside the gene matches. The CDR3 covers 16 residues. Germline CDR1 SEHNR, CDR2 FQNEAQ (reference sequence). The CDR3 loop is CASSLAQGQWEQPQHF. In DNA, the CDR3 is TGTGCCAGCAGCTTAGCGCAGGGACAGTGGGAACAGCCCCAGCATTTT. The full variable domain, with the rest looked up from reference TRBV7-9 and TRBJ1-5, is DTGVSQNPRHKITKRGQNVTFRCDPISEHNRLYWYRQTLGQGPEFLTYFQNEAQLEKSRLLSDRFSAERPKGSFSTLEIQRTEQGDSAMYLCASSLAQGQWEQPQHFGDGTRLSIL.

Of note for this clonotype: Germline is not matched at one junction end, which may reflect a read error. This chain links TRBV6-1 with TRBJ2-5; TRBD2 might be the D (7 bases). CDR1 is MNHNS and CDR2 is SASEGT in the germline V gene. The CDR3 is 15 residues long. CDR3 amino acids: CPSRRGEGRGETQYF. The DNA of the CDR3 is TGTCCCAGCAGAAGGGGGGAGGGAAGGGGAGAGACCCAGTACTTC.

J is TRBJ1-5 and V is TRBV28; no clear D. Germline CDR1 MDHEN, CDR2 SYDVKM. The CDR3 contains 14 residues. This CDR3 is CAVRPRNLNQPQHF. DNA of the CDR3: TGTGCAGTCAGGCCCAGGAACCTCAATCAGCCCCAGCATTTT.

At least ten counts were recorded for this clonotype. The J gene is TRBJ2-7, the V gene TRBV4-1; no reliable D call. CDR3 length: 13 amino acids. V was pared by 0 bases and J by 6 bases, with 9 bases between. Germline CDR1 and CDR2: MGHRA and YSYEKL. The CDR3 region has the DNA TGCGCCAGCAGCCAAGATCCCCCCGGCGAGCAGTACTTC. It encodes CASSQDPPGEQYF.